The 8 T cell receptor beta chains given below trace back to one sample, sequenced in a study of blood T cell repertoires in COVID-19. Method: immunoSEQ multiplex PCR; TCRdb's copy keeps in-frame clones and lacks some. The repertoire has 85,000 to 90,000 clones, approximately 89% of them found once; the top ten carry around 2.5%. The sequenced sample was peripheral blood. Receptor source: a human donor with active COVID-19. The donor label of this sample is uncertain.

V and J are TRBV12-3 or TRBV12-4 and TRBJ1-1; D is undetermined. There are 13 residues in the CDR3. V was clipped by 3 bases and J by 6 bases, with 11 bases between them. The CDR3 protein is CASSLSGLSEAFF. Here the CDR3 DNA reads TGTGCCAGCAGTTTGTCCGGGTTATCTGAAGCTTTCTTT.

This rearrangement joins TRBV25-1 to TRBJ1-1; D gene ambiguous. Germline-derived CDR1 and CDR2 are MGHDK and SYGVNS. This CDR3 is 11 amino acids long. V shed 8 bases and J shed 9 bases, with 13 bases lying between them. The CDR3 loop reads CASSPGLQAFF. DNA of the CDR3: TGTGCCAGCTCCCCCGGGTTACAAGCTTTCTTT. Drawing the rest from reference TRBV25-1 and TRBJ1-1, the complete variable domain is EADIYQTPRYLVIGTGKKITLECSQTMGHDKMYWYQQDPGMELHLIHYSYGVNSTEKGDLSSESTVSRIRTEHFPLTLESARPSHTSQYLCASSPGLQAFFGQGTRLTVV.

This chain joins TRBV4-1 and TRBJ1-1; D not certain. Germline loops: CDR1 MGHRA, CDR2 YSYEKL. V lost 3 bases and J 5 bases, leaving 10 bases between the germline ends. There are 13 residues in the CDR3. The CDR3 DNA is TGCGCCAGCAGCCAGTTAAGAGAGACTGAAGCTTTCTTT. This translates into CASSQLRETEAFF.

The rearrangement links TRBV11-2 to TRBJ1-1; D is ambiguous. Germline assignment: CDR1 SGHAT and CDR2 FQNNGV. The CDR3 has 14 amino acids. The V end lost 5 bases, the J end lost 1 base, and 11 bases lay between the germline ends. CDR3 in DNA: TGTGCCAGCAGCCCTATCCGGGGGAACACTGAAGCTTTCTTT. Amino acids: CASSPIRGNTEAFF.

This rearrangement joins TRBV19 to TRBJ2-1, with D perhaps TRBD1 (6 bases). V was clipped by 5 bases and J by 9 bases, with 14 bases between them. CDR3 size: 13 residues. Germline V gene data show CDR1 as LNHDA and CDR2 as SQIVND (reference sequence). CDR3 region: CASSPRDTGEQFF. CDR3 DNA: TGTGCCAGTAGTCCACGGGACACGGGTGAGCAGTTCTTC.

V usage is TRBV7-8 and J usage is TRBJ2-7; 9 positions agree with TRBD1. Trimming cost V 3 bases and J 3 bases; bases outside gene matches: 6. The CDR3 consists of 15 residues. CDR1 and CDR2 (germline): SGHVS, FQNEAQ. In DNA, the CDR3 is TGTGCCAGCAGCTTTCCGGGACAGGGAGGCTACGAGCAGTACTTC. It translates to CASSFPGQGGYEQYF.

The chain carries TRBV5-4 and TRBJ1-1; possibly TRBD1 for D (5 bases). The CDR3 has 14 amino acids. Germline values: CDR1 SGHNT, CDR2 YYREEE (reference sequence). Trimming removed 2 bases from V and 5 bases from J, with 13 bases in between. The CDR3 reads CASSLLRGRTEAFF. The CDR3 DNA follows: TGTGCCAGCAGCTTATTACGGGGGAGGACTGAAGCTTTCTTT.

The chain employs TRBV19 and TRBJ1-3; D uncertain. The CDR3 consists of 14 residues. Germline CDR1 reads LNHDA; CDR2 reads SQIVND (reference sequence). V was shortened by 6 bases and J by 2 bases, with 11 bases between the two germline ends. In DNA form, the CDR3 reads TGTGCCAGTAGGAAGGAGACCCCTGGAAACACCATATATTTT. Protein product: CASRKETPGNTIYF. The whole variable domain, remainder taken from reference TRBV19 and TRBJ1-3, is DGGITQSPKYLFRKEGQNVTLSCEQNLNHDAMYWYRQDPGQGLRLIYYSQIVNDFQKGDIAEGYSVSREKKESFPLTVTSAQKNPTAFYLCASRKETPGNTIYFGEGSWLTVV.